This T cell receptor beta chain stems from a study of blood T cell repertoires in COVID-19. On the study more broadly: Sites across the United States, Italy and Spain contributed samples from acute and convalescent COVID-19. Sources were T cells, B-cell-depleted T cells, or PBMCs; the material itself was cDNA or gDNA.

The germline gives CDR1 KGHDR, CDR2 SFDVKD. V shed 10 bases and J shed 2 bases, with 10 bases lying between them. CDR3 length: 12 amino acids. In the authors' workflow: Reference gene primer amplification gave estimated nucleated cell counts. Generated by immunoSEQ multiplex PCR, the TCRdb table keeps only in-frame clones and is missing some. V and J calls and clone size come straight from that table; D and trimming were deduced from the DNA. This sample has 200,000 to 300,000 clones, with 70% to 90% found just once. The sample consisted of peripheral blood. The TCR was taken from a woman aged 60-75 years with active or convalescent COVID-19. The chain recombines TRBV24-1 with TRBJ1-2; a weak D match, TRBD1 (5 bases). The chain's CDR3 is CATAGPNYGYTF. The DNA for the CDR3 is TGTGCCACAGCAGGGCCCAACTATGGCTACACCTTC.